Presented here are 7 T cell receptor beta chains from one specimen sequenced in a study of cytomegalovirus exposure and HLA in healthy donors. The PCR had 60 Vbeta and 13 Jbeta primers. Some clones are missing from TCRdb's copy, which holds only in-frame ones; the method was immunoSEQ multiplex PCR. This repertoire shows roughly 290,000 clones, 70% to 90% found once; its top ten account for roughly 2.1%. Material for sequencing was PBMCs. Receptor source: a woman aged 18-29 years in good health and CMV-seronegative.

This clone was seen once. V gene TRBV19 combines with J gene TRBJ1-5, with a weak D call TRBD1 (6 bases). Germline V lookup: CDR1 LNHDA, CDR2 SQIVND (reference sequence). Trimming cost V 7 bases and J 0 bases, with 13 bases left between them. CDR3 length equals 15 residues. The CDR3 loop reads CASNNRVSSNQPQHF. Written as DNA, the CDR3 is TGTGCCAGTAATAACAGGGTATCTAGCAATCAGCCCCAGCATTTT.

The V and J genes are TRBV5-1 and TRBJ2-5; the match to TRBD2 covers 12 bases. Looked up from germline, CDR1 is SGHRS and CDR2 is YFSETQ. Losses at the gene ends were 0 bases for V and 5 bases for J; bases not matched to a gene: 8. The CDR3 is made up of 17 amino acids. The CDR3 DNA follows: TGCGCCAGCAGCTTGGGCCAGACTAGCGGGGGCAGGGAGACCCAGTACTTC. Encoded protein: CASSLGQTSGGRETQYF.

The rearrangement uses TRBV27 and TRBJ2-1, with 7 bases identical to TRBD2. Germline V gene sequence: CDR1 MNHEY, CDR2 SMNVEV (reference sequence). CDR3 length: 15 residues. V lost 5 bases, J lost 0 bases, and 4 bases stayed unmatched. This CDR3 reads CASSGWEGSYNEQFF. The CDR3 DNA reads as TGTGCCAGCAGTGGGTGGGAGGGCTCCTACAATGAGCAGTTCTTC.

The V call is TRBV10-3, the J call TRBJ2-1; D might be TRBD1 (6 bases). The CDR3 loop spans 14 amino acids. The V and J ends lost 3 bases and 4 bases respectively, with 10 bases between them. CDR1 and CDR2 from the germline V gene are ENHRY and SYGVKD. The CDR3 is CAISDRGPYNEQFF. The CDR3 nucleotides are TGTGCCATCAGTGACAGGGGCCCTTACAATGAGCAGTTCTTC.

In its sample, this clone was seen a few times. This sequence joins TRBV5-6 and TRBJ2-5; D ambiguous. The CDR3 covers 14 residues. In germline, CDR1 is SGHDT, CDR2 YYEEEE. V dropped 0 bases and J dropped 5 bases, with 11 bases sitting between them. CDR3 DNA sequence: TGTGCCAGCAGCTTGGATGAGCTGAGGGAGACCCAGTACTTC. Its protein is CASSLDELRETQYF.

The chain uses TRBV25-1 and TRBJ1-1; no clear D gene. Germline CDR1 is MGHDK and CDR2 is SYGVNS. This CDR3 region has 15 residues. Trimming cost V 0 bases and J 3 bases, with 11 bases left between them. The CDR3 DNA follows: TGTGCCAGCAGTGAATACTATGAGGAGGACACTGAAGCTTTCTTT. This sequence encodes CASSEYYEEDTEAFF.

There are a few counts of this clone. The rearrangement uses TRBV7-2 and TRBJ2-2; a weak D match, TRBD1 (6 bases). The germline V gene encodes CDR1 SGHTA and CDR2 FQGNSA. The length of the CDR3 is 15 residues. V lost 4 bases, J lost 7 bases, and 16 bases lay in between. This CDR3 is CASSSIQGSNGELFF. The CDR3 bases are TGTGCCAGCAGCTCAATACAGGGAAGTAACGGGGAGCTGTTTTTT.